This T cell receptor beta chain derives from a study of cytomegalovirus exposure and HLA in healthy donors. This clone was counted only a few times. Its specificity is unknown. General study findings and limits: One variant, a missense change in DCLRE1C, was linked in a later analysis to TCR beta V- and J-gene trimming. A later analysis reportedly identified an Asian-associated ancestry cluster as carrying fewer N-insertions than the approximately 710-donor mean. Cytomegalovirus association was listed for 164 TCR beta chains.

The CDR3 runs to 14 residues. The V and J ends lost 0 bases and 7 bases respectively, with 11 bases between them. Germline CDR1 is SGHRS and CDR2 is YFSETQ. Primers for the PCR totalled 60 Vbeta and 13 Jbeta. Generated by immunoSEQ multiplex PCR, the TCRdb table keeps only in-frame clones and is missing some. The data hold hundreds of thousands of clones, with roughly 81% observed a single time. Sampled while nominally healthy, donors likely had unrecorded immune exposures. Specimen: PBMCs. V and J are TRBV5-1 and TRBJ2-4, with a tentative D call TRBD1 (5 bases). This receptor was taken from a girl aged 2 to 9 in good health and CMV-seronegative. The CDR3 here is CASSLERRQNIQYF. DNA of the CDR3: TGCGCCAGCAGCTTGGAACGGAGACAGAACATTCAGTACTTC.